These 26 T cell receptor beta chains were all obtained from the same sample, sequenced in a study of identical twins. One entry per CDR3 protein results from TCRdb running MiXCR on the 5' RACE reads. The table has about 240,000 distinct CDR3 sequences, 7.5% seen once. The same specimen was also included in a second study, on yellow fever vaccine responses in identical twins.

The sequenced sample consisted of CD8+ T cells sorted from blood. These receptors all stem from a woman under 30 in good health.

This clonotype came up a few times. The genes are TRBV7-9 and TRBJ2-5, with a weak D call TRBD1 (7 bases). CDR1 and CDR2 from the germline V gene are SEHNR and FQNEAQ (reference sequence). V dropped 5 bases and J dropped 3 bases, with 34 bases sitting between them. The CDR3 extends over 21 amino acids. As DNA, the CDR3 is TGTGCCAGCAGCCCGGTGGGCGGCCGGACTAAACAGGGGCTGGGTGAAGAGACCCAGTACTTC. Translation gives CASSPVGGRTKQGLGEETQYF.

The sample holds a few counts of this clonotype. The chain uses TRBV10-2 and TRBJ2-3, with D unresolved. Per the germline V gene, CDR1 is WSHSY and CDR2 is SAAADI. Trimming cost V 2 bases and J 5 bases, with 8 bases left between them. This CDR3 spans 13 amino acids. The CDR3 coding sequence is TGCGCCAGCAGTGAGGGACCAAGAGATACGCAGTATTTT. This translates into CASSEGPRDTQYF.

The chain uses TRBV20-1 and TRBJ2-7, with 7 bases aligning to TRBD2. CDR1 and CDR2 (germline): DFQATT, SNEGSKA (reference sequence). V was pared by 5 bases and J by 2 bases, with 9 bases of the junction left unmatched. CDR3 length: 14 residues. CDR3 coding DNA: TGCAGTGCTCAGCCCGGGACTACGGCCTACGAGCAGTACTTC. It specifies CSAQPGTTAYEQYF.

This clonotype appeared a few times. This chain uses TRBV4-2 with TRBJ2-1; no definite D call. Germline loops: CDR1 LGHNA, CDR2 YNFKEQ. The V end was cut by 0 bases, the J end by 8 bases, with 8 bases between. This CDR3 contains 13 residues. Written as DNA, the CDR3 is TGTGCCAGCAGCCAAGAGCAAAGCTATGAGCAGTTCTTC. This translates into CASSQEQSYEQFF.

This clonotype was seen only a few times. The chain has TRBV7-6 and TRBJ2-2; 9 bases fit TRBD1. The length of the CDR3 is 14 residues. The J segment lost 4 bases and the V segment lost 4 bases, leaving 1 base of the junction unmatched. Germline assignment: CDR1 SGHVS and CDR2 FNYEAQ. The CDR3 DNA is TGTGCCAGCAGCTGGGACAGGGCCACCGGGGAGCTGTTTTTT. Translating gives CASSWDRATGELFF.

This clonotype appeared many times. V and J are TRBV12-3 or TRBV12-4 and TRBJ2-3; 11 bases are a match to TRBD2. The CDR3 length is 15 residues. The ends lost 6 bases at V and 1 base at J; junction bases unmatched: 3. Here the CDR3 DNA reads TGTGCCAGCAGCATTAGCGGGGGGGGCACAGATACGCAGTATTTT. It is translated as CASSISGGGTDTQYF.

This clonotype was counted many times. The chain is built from TRBV20-1 and TRBJ2-7; D gene unclear. Germline values: CDR1 DFQATT, CDR2 SNEGSKA (reference sequence). Between the trimmed V and J ends, which lost 0 bases and 0 bases, there was a span of 15 bases. This CDR3 spans 16 amino acids. The CDR3 sequence: CSARDGLTSSSYEQYV. The CDR3 nucleotides are TGCAGTGCTAGAGATGGGCTAACGTCAAGCTCCTACGAGCAGTACGTC.

This clonotype was found many times. This chain connects TRBV3-1 to TRBJ2-1; 12 bases align to TRBD2. Trimming removed 0 bases from V and 8 bases from J; junction bases left unmatched: 11. Per germline, CDR1 LGHDT and CDR2 YNNKEL (reference sequence). This CDR3 spans 18 amino acids. CDR3 sequence reads: CASSQDLLAGGSLDEQFF. Written as DNA, the CDR3 is TGTGCCAGCAGCCAAGATCTTCTAGCGGGGGGGTCTTTGGATGAGCAGTTCTTC.

The chain carries TRBV20-1 and TRBJ2-7; a possible D gene is TRBD1 (5 bases). V was clipped by 1 base and J by 3 bases, with 10 bases between them. Germline V gene sequence: CDR1 DFQATT, CDR2 SNEGSKA (reference sequence). This CDR3 spans 13 amino acids. Here the CDR3 reads CSARVIGDYEQYF. Written as DNA, the CDR3 is TGCAGTGCTAGAGTGATAGGGGACTACGAGCAGTACTTC.

This sequence joins TRBV3-1 and TRBJ2-2; 11 bases are a match to TRBD1. V lost 2 bases and J lost 3; bases outside the gene matches: 5. Per the germline V gene, CDR1 is LGHDT and CDR2 is YNNKEL (reference sequence). The length of the CDR3 is 17 residues. The CDR3 nucleotides read TGTGCCAGCAGCCAAAACCGGGACAGGGGGTACACCGGGGAGCTGTTTTTT. This encodes CASSQNRDRGYTGELFF.

This clonotype was seen many times. This chain links TRBV2 with TRBJ2-1; 8 bases fit TRBD1. Germline V lookup: CDR1 SNHLY, CDR2 FYNNEI. The CDR3 covers 14 residues. The V segment lost 9 bases and the J segment 8 bases; nucleotides outside the gene matches: 12. The CDR3 spells CASHGGQGLHEQFF. The CDR3 coding sequence is TGTGCCAGTCACGGAGGACAGGGCCTGCATGAGCAGTTCTTC.

With respect to this clonotype: A much larger clone sits a single nucleotide away, making a read error possible. The chain recombines TRBV3-1 with TRBJ2-7; D may be TRBD2 (6 bases). The CDR3 runs to 15 residues. V gave up 1 base and J gave up 5 bases, with 15 bases separating them. Germline CDR1 LGHDT, CDR2 YNNKEL (reference sequence). The chain's CDR3 is CASSQARRDVDEQYF. Here the CDR3 DNA reads TGTGCCAGCAGCCAAGCCCGGCGGGATGTAGACGAGCAGTACTTC.

The chain links TRBV2 to TRBJ2-5; D gene ambiguous. Trimming removed 3 bases at V and 5 bases at J, with 10 bases between. This CDR3 contains 13 residues. Germline loops: CDR1 SNHLY, CDR2 FYNNEI. The CDR3 loop is CASSEALLETQYF. DNA for the CDR3: TGTGCCAGCAGTGAGGCCTTGCTGGAGACCCAGTACTTC.

This clonotype was seen ten or more times. This chain connects TRBV5-1 to TRBJ2-7, with D hard to call. CDR3 size: 13 residues. CDR1 and CDR2 from the germline V gene are SGHRS and YFSETQ. V was clipped by 0 bases and J by 3 bases, with 7 bases between them. CDR3 sequence (DNA): TGCGCCAGCAGCTTGGATCACAGCTACGAGCAGTACGTC. Translation gives CASSLDHSYEQYV.

A few counts support this clonotype. The chain combines TRBV6-4 with TRBJ2-1; 9 bases are a match to TRBD2. The trim removed 4 bases at V and 7 bases at J, leaving 8 bases unmatched. The CDR3 spans 15 residues. Per germline, CDR1 MRHNA and CDR2 SNTAGT. The CDR3 coding sequence is TGTGCCAGCAGTGTATTAGCGGGAGTCTCTAATGAGCAGTTCTTC. This gives the protein CASSVLAGVSNEQFF.

The rearrangement joins TRBV7-9 to TRBJ2-1, with 8 bases matching TRBD2. The ends lost 5 bases at V and 8 bases at J; junction bases unmatched: 11. The CDR3 length is 15 residues. In germline, CDR1 is SEHNR, CDR2 FQNEAQ (reference sequence). The CDR3 DNA sequence: TGTGCCAGCAGCATTGGGACTAGATCACGGGATGAGCAGTTCTTC. Translating it yields CASSIGTRSRDEQFF.

The V and J genes are TRBV20-1 and TRBJ2-7, with D possibly TRBD2 on 5 matching bases. The CDR3 totals 14 residues. V gave up 0 bases and J gave up 3 bases, with 12 bases separating them. Germline V gene sequence: CDR1 DFQATT, CDR2 SNEGSKA (reference sequence). The CDR3 loop reads CSARDQREGYEQYF. CDR3 sequence (DNA): TGCAGTGCTAGAGATCAACGGGAAGGCTACGAGCAGTACTTC.

This clonotype was seen more than once but under ten times. The chain is built from TRBV7-9 and TRBJ2-1; D is ambiguous. Per the germline V gene, CDR1 is SEHNR and CDR2 is FQNEAQ (reference sequence). The CDR3 length is 12 residues. Trimming took 7 bases from V and 8 from J, leaving 12 bases between them. This CDR3 reads CASKEPPDEQFF. The DNA of the CDR3 is TGTGCCAGCAAGGAGCCACCCGATGAGCAGTTCTTC.

A few counts support this clonotype. This chain uses TRBV6-2 or TRBV6-3 with TRBJ1-3, with no clear D. V was cut by 0 bases and J by 2 bases, with 5 bases left in between. The CDR3 totals 14 residues. The germline CDR1 and CDR2 sequences are MNHEY and SVGEGT. The CDR3 DNA reads TGTGCCAGCAGTTACTCGTCAGCTGGAAACACCATATATTTT. This translates into CASSYSSAGNTIYF.

The V gene is TRBV20-1, the J gene TRBJ2-7; D gene unclear. This CDR3 spans 13 amino acids. Germline lookup yields CDR1 DFQATT and CDR2 SNEGSKA (reference sequence). V lost 0 bases and J 3 bases, leaving 9 bases between the germline ends. The CDR3 coding sequence is TGCAGTGCTAGAGATCTGGGATTCTACGAGCAGTACGTC. Encoded protein: CSARDLGFYEQYV.

This clonotype was recorded many times. The chain recombines TRBV2 with TRBJ1-4, with D maybe TRBD1 (5 bases). Germline V gene lookup returns CDR1 SNHLY and CDR2 FYNNEI. This CDR3 is 16 amino acids long. Trimming took off 11 bases at V and 4 bases at J, with 23 bases between the two ends. CDR3 bases: TGTGCCGCCCTGGACGGACACTCTACCCTTAATGAAAAACTGTTTTTT. It codes for CAALDGHSTLNEKLFF. The full variable domain, completed using reference TRBV2 and TRBJ1-4, is EPEVTQTPSHQVTQMGQEVILRCVPISNHLYFYWYRQILGQKVEFLVSFYNNEISEKSEIFDDQFSVERPDGSNFTLKIRSTKLEDSAMYFCAALDGHSTLNEKLFFGSGTQLSVL.

The J gene is TRBJ1-1, the V gene TRBV12-3 or TRBV12-4; 8 bases are shared with TRBD1. The ends lost 6 bases at V and 11 bases at J; junction bases unmatched: 11. CDR3 length equals 13 residues. DNA of the CDR3: TGTGCCAGCAGCCCGACAGGGGCGGTATCGGCTTTCTTT. Translation: CASSPTGAVSAFF.

This clonotype was seen at least ten times. The chain joins TRBV11-2 to TRBJ1-1, with 11 bases lining up with TRBD1. Per germline, CDR1 SGHAT and CDR2 FQNNGV. The CDR3 has 15 residues. Trimming cost V 4 bases and J 2 bases; bases outside gene matches: 3. CDR3 protein: CASSWGTGGNTEAFF. The CDR3 DNA follows: TGTGCCAGCAGCTGGGGGACAGGGGGTAACACTGAAGCTTTCTTT. The whole variable domain, filled in from reference TRBV11-2 and TRBJ1-1, reads EAGVAQSPRYKIIEKRQSVAFWCNPISGHATLYWYQQILGQGPKLLIQFQNNGVVDDSQLPKDRFSAERLKGVDSTLKIQPAKLEDSAVYLCASSWGTGGNTEAFFGQGTRLTVV.

J is TRBJ2-5 and V is TRBV6-1, with 7 bases aligning to TRBD2. CDR1 and CDR2 (germline): MNHNS, SASEGT. V trimming: 9 bases; J trimming: 1 base; junction bases outside the gene matches: 23. CDR3 length: 19 amino acids. CDR3 sequence reads: CARAKPPGGDIGVQETQYF. The CDR3, as DNA: TGTGCCAGAGCAAAGCCACCGGGGGGTGACATAGGGGTCCAAGAGACCCAGTACTTC.

The rearrangement uses TRBV28 and TRBJ2-7; TRBD2 matches at 11 bases. After removal of 5 bases from V and 2 bases from J, the junction contained 14 bases not matched to a gene. The CDR3 covers 18 residues. CDR1 and CDR2 (germline): MDHEN, SYDVKM. This chain's CDR3 is CASSPLALAGVRAYEQYF. CDR3 in DNA: TGTGCCAGCAGTCCGTTAGCACTAGCGGGAGTGAGGGCCTACGAGCAGTACTTC.

The chain combines TRBV13 with TRBJ2-6, with TRBD1 matching over 11 bases. CDR1 is PRHDT and CDR2 is FYEKMQ in the germline V gene (reference sequence). The CDR3 runs 18 residues. Trimming took 5 bases from V and 1 from J; bases not matched to a gene: 7. The CDR3 loop reads CASSTARDRGSGANVLTF. In DNA form, the CDR3 reads TGTGCCAGCAGCACAGCCCGGGACAGGGGGTCTGGGGCCAACGTCCTGACTTTC. The full variable domain, in which reference TRBV13 and TRBJ2-6 provide the parts outside the CDR3, is AAGVIQSPRHLIKEKRETATLKCYPIPRHDTVYWYQQGPGQDPQFLISFYEKMQSDKGSIPDRFSAQQFSDYHSELNMSSLELGDSALYFCASSTARDRGSGANVLTFGAGSRLTVL.